The clone carrying this T cell receptor beta chain appeared a few times. Antigen specificity is unknown. MiXCR was run by TCRdb on the RT-PCR reads, yielding one entry per CDR3 protein. The profile covers more than 450,000 distinct CDR3 sequences, with 10% to 12% appearing a single time and more than 9.5% taken by the ten largest. This record belongs to a study of response to subunit inactivated influenza vaccine. The study, taken as a whole, reports: Few additional T cells are recruited per seasonal influenza vaccination, authors suggested.

The J segment lost 8 bases and the V segment lost 7 bases, leaving 14 bases of the junction unmatched. The CDR3 consists of 15 residues. The same specimen was also included in a second study, on T cells expressing NK-cell markers. From that second work: UMIs were included in TCR beta cDNA generated by 5'RACE template switching. Similarly, these clonotypes led the CD3+CD56-NKG2C+ fraction as well in four donors. The study did not resolve the HCMV specificity of expanded NKG2C+ T cell clones.

The starting material was PBMCs from blood, obtained on the day of vaccination. This TCR was sampled from a man aged 50-59 years who received an inactivated influenza vaccine. The chain joins TRBV12-3 or TRBV12-4 to TRBJ2-1; 7 bases map to TRBD2. The CDR3 region has the DNA TGTGCCAGCAAAAAGCGGGAACCGACCTTCGATGAGCAGTTCTTC. Translation: CASKKREPTFDEQFF.